A selection of T cell receptor beta chains follows, all from one sample in a study of shared clonotypes between healthy human individuals. Assay: immunoSEQ multiplex PCR; the TCRdb copy retains only in-frame clones and omits some. The table shows about 2 million clones, with about 95% occurring only once. Sequenced material: naive CD8+ T cells sorted from blood. The receptors here all came from a man aged 18 to 30 in good health. Each CDR3 is given with its conserved first and last residue. The order of the fields is D gene, V gene, clone size, J gene, CDR3 protein, CDR3 DNA. A D gene is named only where the DNA matches it firmly. The listing skips clone size in some rows; elsewhere it reads once, few, many or a size class.

.	TRBV21-1	.	TRBJ1-1	CASSKLVPSRGQAFF	TGTGCCAGCAGCAAATTGGTCCCCTCGAGGGGGCAAGCTTTCTTT
TRBD2	TRBV2	.	TRBJ2-1	CASSDGAGAPYNEQFF	TGTGCCAGCAGTGATGGGGCGGGAGCTCCCTACAATGAGCAGTTCTTC
.	TRBV28	.	TRBJ1-1	CASSWVGPNTEAFF	TGTGCCAGCAGTTGGGTCGGACCGAACACTGAAGCTTTCTTT
TRBD2	TRBV4-1	.	TRBJ2-1	CASSPAPTLAGSNEQFF	TGCGCCAGCAGCCCCGCGCCAACTCTAGCGGGGTCGAATGAGCAGTTCTTC
.	TRBV7-6	.	TRBJ1-1	CASSLLRGEAFF	TGTGCCAGCAGCTTATTAAGGGGTGAAGCTTTCTTT
TRBD1	TRBV28	.	TRBJ2-2	CASSLSRQGGGELFF	TGTGCCAGCAGCCTCAGCCGACAGGGTGGCGGGGAGCTGTTTTTT
.	TRBV27	.	TRBJ1-5	CASSSGRSNQPQHF	TGTGCCAGCAGTAGTGGACGAAGCAATCAGCCCCAGCATTTT
.	TRBV30	.	TRBJ1-6	CAWNGGTNSPLHF	TGTGCCTGGAACGGGGGGACCAATTCACCCCTCCACTTT
.	TRBV10-3	.	TRBJ1-5	CAISEGGAPAQPQHF	TGTGCCATCAGTGAAGGGGGGGCGCCGGCACAGCCCCAGCATTTT
.	TRBV4-3	.	TRBJ1-5	CASSQDRGVNQPQHF	TGCGCCAGCAGCCAAGATCGGGGAGTGAATCAGCCCCAGCATTTT
.	TRBV10-2	once	TRBJ2-2	CASGHLNTGELFF	TGCGCCTCGGGACACCTGAACACCGGGGAGCTGTTTTTT
.	TRBV7-9	.	TRBJ1-1	CASSLGSEMNTEAFF	TGTGCCAGCAGCTTAGGCTCGGAGATGAACACTGAAGCTTTCTTT
.	TRBV5-6	.	TRBJ2-3	CASSLDAGPTDTQYF	TGTGCCAGCAGCTTGGACGCGGGGCCGACCGATACGCAGTATTTT
.	TRBV13	.	TRBJ2-1	CASSLTGGPYNEQFF	TGTGCCAGCAGCTTAACGGGGGGCCCCTACAATGAGCAGTTCTTC
TRBD1	TRBV6-1	.	TRBJ1-5	CATTGGRGINQPQHF	TGTGCCACCACGGGGGGCAGGGGGATAAATCAGCCCCAGCATTTT
.	TRBV25-1	.	TRBJ2-7	CASSEGSSYEQYF	TGTGCCAGCAGTGAAGGGAGCTCCTACGAGCAGTACTTC
.	TRBV7-6	.	TRBJ2-7	CASSLAASYEQYF	TGTGCCAGCAGCTTAGCGGCCTCCTACGAGCAGTACTTC
TRBD2	TRBV28	.	TRBJ2-5	CASSLPGLVPQETQYF	TGTGCCAGCAGTCTTCCGGGACTAGTCCCGCAAGAGACCCAGTACTTC
.	TRBV10-2	.	TRBJ2-3	CASSPPGPPSGTDTQYF	TGCGCCAGCAGTCCGCCCGGGCCCCCTTCGGGCACAGATACGCAGTATTTT
.	TRBV27	.	TRBJ2-7	CASSLTESYEQYF	TGTGCCAGCAGTCTGACGGAATCCTACGAGCAGTACTTC
TRBD1	TRBV7-9	.	TRBJ2-7	CASSPGTGSAYEQYF	TGTGCCAGCAGCCCAGGGACAGGGTCAGCCTACGAGCAGTACTTC
.	TRBV10-3	once	TRBJ2-3	CAISETQGTDTQYF	TGTGCCATCAGTGAGACACAGGGAACAGATACGCAGTATTTT
.	TRBV2	.	TRBJ2-2	CACFPGELFF	TGTGCCTGCTTTCCAGGGGAGCTGTTTTTT
.	TRBV19	.	TRBJ1-4	CASSRGTETNEKLFF	TGTGCCAGTAGTAGGGGAACGGAGACTAATGAAAAACTGTTTTTT
.	TRBV21-1	few	TRBJ2-7	CASRRAGTGDEQYF	TGTGCCAGCAGGAGAGCCGGGACAGGGGACGAGCAGTACTTC
.	TRBV28	.	TRBJ1-1	CASTADGANTEAFF	TGTGCCAGCACCGCGGACGGGGCGAACACTGAAGCTTTCTTT
.	TRBV6-5	.	TRBJ1-2	CASSYVDSYYGYTF	TGTGCCAGCAGTTACGTAGACAGCTACTATGGCTACACCTTC
.	TRBV27	.	TRBJ1-6	CASSFSSPIYNSPLHF	TGTGCCAGCAGTTTTAGCTCCCCTATCTATAATTCACCCCTCCACTTT
.	TRBV19	.	TRBJ1-1	CASILGTTEAFF	TGTGCCAGTATACTCGGAACCACTGAAGCTTTCTTT
.	TRBV15	.	TRBJ1-1	CATSRDLGINGNTEAFF	TGTGCCACCAGCAGAGATCTGGGTATTAACGGGAACACTGAAGCTTTCTTT
.	TRBV4-1	.	TRBJ2-7	CASSQGGYEQYF	TGCGCCAGCAGCCAAGGAGGATACGAGCAGTACTTC
.	TRBV2	few	TRBJ1-6	CASSEQGTFWSIGSPLHF	TGTGCCAGCAGTGAACAGGGAACATTTTGGTCGATTGGTTCACCCCTCCACTTT
.	TRBV4-1	.	TRBJ2-7	CASSLSGDGAYEQYF	TGCGCCAGCAGCCTCTCCGGGGACGGAGCCTACGAGCAGTACTTC
TRBD1	TRBV6-5	.	TRBJ1-6	CASSFRDRDDSPLHF	TGTGCCAGCAGCTTCCGGGACAGGGATGATTCACCCCTCCACTTT
.	TRBV4-3	.	TRBJ1-1	CASSHPGTNTEAFF	TGCGCCAGCAGCCATCCCGGAACGAACACTGAAGCTTTCTTT
TRBD2	TRBV13	.	TRBJ2-2	CASSSETSGGTTGELFF	TGTGCCAGCAGCTCCGAGACTAGCGGGGGGACTACCGGGGAGCTGTTTTTT
TRBD1	TRBV6-1	.	TRBJ1-5	CASSPGQGNKPQHF	TGTGCCAGCAGCCCCGGACAGGGGAACAAGCCCCAGCATTTT
.	TRBV10-3	.	TRBJ2-1	CAISESISGIWNEQFF	TGTGCCATCAGTGAGTCGATCTCAGGGATCTGGAATGAGCAGTTCTTC
.	TRBV7-9	.	TRBJ1-5	CASTYATGPYSNQPQHF	TGTGCCAGCACCTACGCAACAGGGCCGTATAGCAATCAGCCCCAGCATTTT
.	TRBV9	.	TRBJ1-3	CASSVGGSPGNTIYF	TGTGCCAGCAGCGTAGGGGGGAGCCCTGGAAACACCATATATTTT
.	TRBV6-1	.	TRBJ2-7	CASSELKGGPYEQYF	TGTGCCAGCAGTGAACTGAAGGGGGGCCCCTACGAGCAGTACTTC
.	TRBV5-1	.	TRBJ2-1	CASQGNRVNEQFF	TGCGCCAGTCAGGGAAACAGGGTAAATGAGCAGTTCTTC
.	TRBV27	.	TRBJ2-5	CASSLASGTPQETQYF	TGTGCCAGCAGTTTAGCCAGCGGGACACCCCAAGAGACCCAGTACTTC
TRBD2	TRBV2	.	TRBJ2-3	CASSKGLVGADTQYF	TGTGCCAGCAGTAAAGGACTAGTCGGGGCAGATACGCAGTATTTT
TRBD1	TRBV7-9	.	TRBJ1-1	CASSGTGAEAFF	TGTGCCAGCAGCGGGACAGGCGCTGAAGCTTTCTTT
.	TRBV7-2	.	TRBJ2-2	CASSTEVRSGNTGELFF	TGTGCCAGCAGCACGGAGGTCCGGTCAGGGAACACCGGGGAGCTGTTTTTT
.	TRBV6-1	.	TRBJ1-4	CASTFATNEKLFF	TGTGCCAGCACTTTCGCAACTAATGAAAAACTGTTTTTT
.	TRBV28	.	TRBJ2-7	CASSPPAGTYEQYF	TGTGCCAGCAGTCCCCCCGCAGGAACCTACGAGCAGTACTTC
.	TRBV11-2	.	TRBJ1-5	CASSLEGYGNQPQHF	TGTGCCAGCAGCTTAGAAGGGTACGGCAATCAGCCCCAGCATTTT
.	TRBV27	.	TRBJ2-3	CASSLTRGLTDTQYF	TGTGCCAGCAGTTTGACCAGGGGTCTCACAGATACGCAGTATTTT
.	TRBV6-6	.	TRBJ1-2	CASSYGDTGGNYGYTF	TGTGCCAGCAGTTATGGGGACACCGGGGGTAACTATGGCTACACCTTC
TRBD2	TRBV28	.	TRBJ2-3	CASSDSGTSPDTQYF	TGTGCCAGCAGCGATTCCGGGACTAGCCCAGATACGCAGTATTTT
TRBD2	TRBV10-2	.	TRBJ2-1	CASRSPGGEQFF	TGCGCCAGCAGATCTCCGGGGGGTGAGCAGTTCTTC
TRBD2	TRBV29-1	.	TRBJ2-1	CSVEGVSGGPTNSYNEQFF	TGCAGCGTTGAAGGGGTTAGCGGGGGACCCACGAACTCCTACAATGAGCAGTTCTTC
TRBD2	TRBV27	.	TRBJ2-5	CASSWGLAGGPETQYF	TGTGCCAGCAGTTGGGGACTAGCGGGAGGGCCGGAGACCCAGTACTTC
TRBD1	TRBV7-8	.	TRBJ2-7	CASSFPRDRVSYEQYF	TGTGCCAGCAGCTTTCCCCGGGACAGGGTATCCTACGAGCAGTACTTC